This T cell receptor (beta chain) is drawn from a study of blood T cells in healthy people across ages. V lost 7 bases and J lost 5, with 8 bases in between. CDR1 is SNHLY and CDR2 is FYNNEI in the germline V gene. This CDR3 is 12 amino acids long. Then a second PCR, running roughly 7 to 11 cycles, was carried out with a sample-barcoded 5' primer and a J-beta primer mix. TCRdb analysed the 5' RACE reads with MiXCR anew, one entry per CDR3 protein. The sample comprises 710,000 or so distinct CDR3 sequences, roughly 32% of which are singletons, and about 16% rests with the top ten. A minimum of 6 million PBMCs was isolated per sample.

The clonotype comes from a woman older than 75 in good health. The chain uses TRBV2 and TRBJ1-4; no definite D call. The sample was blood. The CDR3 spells CASNGMNEKLFF. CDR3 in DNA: TGTGCCAGCAACGGGATGAATGAAAAACTGTTTTTT.